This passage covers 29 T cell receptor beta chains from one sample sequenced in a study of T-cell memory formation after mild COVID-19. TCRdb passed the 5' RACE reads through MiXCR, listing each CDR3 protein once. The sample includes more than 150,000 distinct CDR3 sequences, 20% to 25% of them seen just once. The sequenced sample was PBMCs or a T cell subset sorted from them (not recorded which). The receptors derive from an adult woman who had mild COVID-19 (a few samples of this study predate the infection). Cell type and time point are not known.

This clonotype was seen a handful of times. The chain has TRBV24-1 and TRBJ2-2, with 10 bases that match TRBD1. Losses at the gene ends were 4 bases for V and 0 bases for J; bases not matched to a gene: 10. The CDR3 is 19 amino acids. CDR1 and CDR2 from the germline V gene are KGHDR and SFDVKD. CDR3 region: CATSDLGTGDGSNTGELFF. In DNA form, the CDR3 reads TGTGCCACCAGTGACCTCGGGACAGGGGACGGATCGAACACCGGGGAGCTGTTTTTT.

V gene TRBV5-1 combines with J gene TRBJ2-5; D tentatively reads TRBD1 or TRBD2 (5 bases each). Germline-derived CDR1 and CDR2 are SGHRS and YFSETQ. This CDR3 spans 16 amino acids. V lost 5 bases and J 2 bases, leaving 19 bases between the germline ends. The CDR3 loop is CASRLRDLRGQETQYF. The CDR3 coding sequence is TGCGCCAGCAGACTCCGGGACCTAAGGGGTCAAGAGACCCAGTACTTC.

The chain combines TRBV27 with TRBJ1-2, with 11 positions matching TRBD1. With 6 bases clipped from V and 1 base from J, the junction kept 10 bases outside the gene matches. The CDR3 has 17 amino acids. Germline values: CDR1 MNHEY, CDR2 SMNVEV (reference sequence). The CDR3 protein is CASRQEPGQGVNYGYTF. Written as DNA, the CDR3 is TGTGCCAGCAGGCAAGAGCCGGGACAGGGGGTTAACTATGGCTACACCTTC.

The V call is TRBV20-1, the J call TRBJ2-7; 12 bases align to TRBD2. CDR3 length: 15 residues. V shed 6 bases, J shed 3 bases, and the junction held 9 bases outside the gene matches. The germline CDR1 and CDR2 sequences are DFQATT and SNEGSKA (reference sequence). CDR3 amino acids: CSARPRTSGVYEQYF. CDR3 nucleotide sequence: TGCAGTGCCCGCCCCCGGACTAGCGGGGTCTACGAGCAGTACTTC.

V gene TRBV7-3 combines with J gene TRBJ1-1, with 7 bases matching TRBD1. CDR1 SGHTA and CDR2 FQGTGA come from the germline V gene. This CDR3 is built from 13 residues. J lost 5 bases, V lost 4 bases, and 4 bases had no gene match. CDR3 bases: TGTGCCAGCAGCTCCCAACAGGGGACTGAAGCTTTCTTT. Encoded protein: CASSSQQGTEAFF.

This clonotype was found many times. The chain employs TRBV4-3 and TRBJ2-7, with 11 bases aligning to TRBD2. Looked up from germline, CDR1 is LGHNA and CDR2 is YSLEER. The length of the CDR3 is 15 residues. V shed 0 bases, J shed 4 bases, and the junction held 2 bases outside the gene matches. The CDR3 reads CASSQDASGRYEQYF. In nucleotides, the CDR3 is TGCGCCAGCAGCCAAGACGCTAGCGGGAGGTACGAGCAGTACTTC.

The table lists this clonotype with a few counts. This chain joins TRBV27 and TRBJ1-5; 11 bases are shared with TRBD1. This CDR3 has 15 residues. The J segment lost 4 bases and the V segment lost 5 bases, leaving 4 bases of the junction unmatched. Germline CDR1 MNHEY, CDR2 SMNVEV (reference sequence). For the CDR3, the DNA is TGTGCCAGCAGTGTCGGGACAGGGGGTAATCAGCCCCAGCATTTT. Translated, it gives CASSVGTGGNQPQHF.

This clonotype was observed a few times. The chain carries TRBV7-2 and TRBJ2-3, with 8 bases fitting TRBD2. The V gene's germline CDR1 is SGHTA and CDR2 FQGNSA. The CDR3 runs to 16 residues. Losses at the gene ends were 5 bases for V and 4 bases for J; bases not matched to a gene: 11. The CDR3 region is CASSLPATSVPDTQYF. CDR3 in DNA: TGTGCCAGCAGCCTCCCAGCGACTAGCGTCCCAGATACGCAGTATTTT.

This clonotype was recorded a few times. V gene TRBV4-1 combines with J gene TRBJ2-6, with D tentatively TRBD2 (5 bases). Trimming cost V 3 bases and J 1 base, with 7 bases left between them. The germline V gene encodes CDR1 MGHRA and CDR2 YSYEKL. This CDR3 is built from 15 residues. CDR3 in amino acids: CASSHPGSGANVLTF. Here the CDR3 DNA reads TGCGCCAGCAGCCACCCGGGATCTGGGGCCAACGTCCTGACTTTC.

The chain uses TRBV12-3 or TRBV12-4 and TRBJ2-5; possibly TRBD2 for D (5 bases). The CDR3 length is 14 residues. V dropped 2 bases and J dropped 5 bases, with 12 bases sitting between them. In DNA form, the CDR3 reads TGTGCCAGCAGTTTACGGGGTGAGGGCGAGACCCAGTACTTC. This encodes CASSLRGEGETQYF.

The CDR3 bases are TGCGCCAGCAGCCAAGAGCACGGGGGCACAGATACGCAGTATTTT. Amino acid sequence: CASSQEHGGTDTQYF. The chain recombines TRBV4-3 with TRBJ2-3, with D perhaps TRBD2 (5 bases). With 0 bases removed from V and 1 base from J, the gap between germline ends came to 8 bases. The germline V gene encodes CDR1 LGHNA and CDR2 YSLEER. This CDR3 is built from 15 residues.

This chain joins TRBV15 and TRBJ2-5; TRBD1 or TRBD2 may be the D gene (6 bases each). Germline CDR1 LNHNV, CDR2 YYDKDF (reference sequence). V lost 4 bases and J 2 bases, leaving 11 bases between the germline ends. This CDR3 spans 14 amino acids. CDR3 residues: CATSMRGDQETQYF. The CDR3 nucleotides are TGTGCCACCAGCATGAGGGGGGATCAAGAGACCCAGTACTTC.

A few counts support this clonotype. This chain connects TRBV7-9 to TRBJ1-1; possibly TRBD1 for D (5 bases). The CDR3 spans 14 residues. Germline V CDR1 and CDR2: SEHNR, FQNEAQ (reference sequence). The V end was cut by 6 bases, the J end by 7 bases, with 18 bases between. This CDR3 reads CASRAWGPAGEAFF. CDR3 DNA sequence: TGTGCCAGCAGGGCTTGGGGACCGGCGGGTGAAGCTTTCTTT.

CDR3 nucleotide sequence: TGTGCCAGCAGCTTGGGGGACTCTGGCCCAGTGCTCGGTACGCAGTATTTT. Translation gives CASSLGDSGPVLGTQYF. This sequence joins TRBV5-6 and TRBJ2-3; maybe TRBD2 (6 bases). The CDR3 runs 17 residues. V gave up 0 bases and J gave up 8 bases, with 22 bases separating them. Germline V lookup: CDR1 SGHDT, CDR2 YYEEEE. The variable domain in full, with the rest retrieved from reference TRBV5-6 and TRBJ2-3, is DAGVTQSPTHLIKTRGQQVTLRCSPKSGHDTVSWYQQALGQGPQFIFQYYEEEERQRGNFPDRFSGHQFPNYSSELNVNALLLGDSALYLCASSLGDSGPVLGTQYFGPGTRLTVL.

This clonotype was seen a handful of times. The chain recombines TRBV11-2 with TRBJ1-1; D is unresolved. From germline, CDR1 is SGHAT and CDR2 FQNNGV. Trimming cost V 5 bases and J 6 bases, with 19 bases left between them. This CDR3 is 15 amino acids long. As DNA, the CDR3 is TGTGCCAGCAGCCAAAACGGGGAGTACCGGGCTGAAGCTTTCTTT. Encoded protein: CASSQNGEYRAEAFF.

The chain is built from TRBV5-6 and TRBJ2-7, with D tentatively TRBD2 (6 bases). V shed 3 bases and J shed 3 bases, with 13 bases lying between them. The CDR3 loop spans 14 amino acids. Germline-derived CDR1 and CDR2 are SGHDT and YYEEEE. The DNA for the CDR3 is TGTGCCAGCAGCTACTCCGGGGGACGCTACGAGCAGTACTTC. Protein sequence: CASSYSGGRYEQYF.

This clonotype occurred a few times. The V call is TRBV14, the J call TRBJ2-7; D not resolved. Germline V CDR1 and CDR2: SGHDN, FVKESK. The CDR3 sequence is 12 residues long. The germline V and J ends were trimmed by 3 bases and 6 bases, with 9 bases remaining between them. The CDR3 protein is CASSHWGGEQYF. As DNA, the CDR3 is TGTGCCAGCAGCCATTGGGGTGGCGAGCAGTACTTC.

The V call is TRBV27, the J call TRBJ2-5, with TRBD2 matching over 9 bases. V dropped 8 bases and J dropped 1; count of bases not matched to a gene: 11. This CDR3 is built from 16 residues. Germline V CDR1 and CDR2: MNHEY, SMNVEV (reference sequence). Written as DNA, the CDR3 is TGTGCCAGCCGGGATCGGCTAGCGGGGTCCCAAGAGACCCAGTACTTC. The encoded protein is CASRDRLAGSQETQYF.

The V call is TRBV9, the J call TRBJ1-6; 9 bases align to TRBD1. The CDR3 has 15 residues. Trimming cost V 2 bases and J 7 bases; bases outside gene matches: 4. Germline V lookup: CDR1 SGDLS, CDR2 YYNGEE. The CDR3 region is CASSVGQGRNSPLHF. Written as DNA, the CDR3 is TGTGCCAGCAGCGTTGGACAGGGGAGAAATTCACCCCTCCACTTT. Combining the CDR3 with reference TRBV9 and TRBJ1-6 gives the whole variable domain DSGVTQTPKHLITATGQRVTLRCSPRSGDLSVYWYQQSLDQGLQFLIQYYNGEERAKGNILERFSAQQFPDLHSELNLSSLELGDSALYFCASSVGQGRNSPLHFGNGTRLTVT.

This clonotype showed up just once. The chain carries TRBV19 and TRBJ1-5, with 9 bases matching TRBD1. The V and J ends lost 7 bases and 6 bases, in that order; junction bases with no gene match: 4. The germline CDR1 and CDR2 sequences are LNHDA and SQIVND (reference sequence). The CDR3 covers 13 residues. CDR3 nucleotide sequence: TGTGCCAGTACTGGGACAGGGTTTCAGCCCCAGCATTTT. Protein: CASTGTGFQPQHF.

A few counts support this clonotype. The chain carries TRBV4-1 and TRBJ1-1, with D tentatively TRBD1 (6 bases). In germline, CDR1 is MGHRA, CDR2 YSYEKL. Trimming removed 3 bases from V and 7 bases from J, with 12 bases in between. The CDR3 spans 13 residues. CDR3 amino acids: CASSQRGEVEAFF. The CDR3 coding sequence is TGCGCCAGCAGCCAGAGGGGGGAGGTTGAAGCTTTCTTT.

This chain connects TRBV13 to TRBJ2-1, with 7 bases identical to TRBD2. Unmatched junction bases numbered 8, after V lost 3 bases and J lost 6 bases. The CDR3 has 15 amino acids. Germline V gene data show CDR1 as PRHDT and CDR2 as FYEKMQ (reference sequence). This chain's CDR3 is CASSFDAGVSNEQFF. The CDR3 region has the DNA TGTGCCAGCAGCTTCGACGCGGGAGTCTCCAATGAGCAGTTCTTC.

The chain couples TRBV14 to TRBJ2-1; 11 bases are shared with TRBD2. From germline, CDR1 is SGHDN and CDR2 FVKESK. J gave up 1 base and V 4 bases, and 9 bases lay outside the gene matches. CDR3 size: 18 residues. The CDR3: CASSLRILAGDSYNEQFF. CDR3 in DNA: TGTGCCAGCAGCCTTCGGATACTAGCGGGAGATTCCTACAATGAGCAGTTCTTC.

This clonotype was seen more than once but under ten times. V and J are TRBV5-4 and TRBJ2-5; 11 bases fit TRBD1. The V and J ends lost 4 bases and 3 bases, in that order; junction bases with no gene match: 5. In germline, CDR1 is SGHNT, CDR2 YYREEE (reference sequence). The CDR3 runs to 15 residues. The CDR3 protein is CASSVRDRGEETQYF. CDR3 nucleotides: TGTGCCAGCAGCGTCCGGGACAGGGGGGAAGAGACCCAGTACTTC.

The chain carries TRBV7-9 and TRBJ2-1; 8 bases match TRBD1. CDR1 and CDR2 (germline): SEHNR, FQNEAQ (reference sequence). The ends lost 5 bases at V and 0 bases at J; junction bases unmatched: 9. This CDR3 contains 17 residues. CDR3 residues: CASSPEPGGASYNEQFF. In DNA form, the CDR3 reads TGTGCCAGCAGCCCCGAACCAGGGGGCGCCTCCTACAATGAGCAGTTCTTC.

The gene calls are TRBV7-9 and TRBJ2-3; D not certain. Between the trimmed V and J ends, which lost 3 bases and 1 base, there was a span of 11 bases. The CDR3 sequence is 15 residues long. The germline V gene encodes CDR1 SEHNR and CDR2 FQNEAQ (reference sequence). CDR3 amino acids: CASSFPEMGTDTQYF. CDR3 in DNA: TGTGCCAGCAGCTTCCCAGAAATGGGCACAGATACGCAGTATTTT. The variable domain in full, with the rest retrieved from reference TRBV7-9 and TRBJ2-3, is DTGVSQNPRHKITKRGQNVTFRCDPISEHNRLYWYRQTLGQGPEFLTYFQNEAQLEKSRLLSDRFSAERPKGSFSTLEIQRTEQGDSAMYLCASSFPEMGTDTQYFGPGTRLTVL.

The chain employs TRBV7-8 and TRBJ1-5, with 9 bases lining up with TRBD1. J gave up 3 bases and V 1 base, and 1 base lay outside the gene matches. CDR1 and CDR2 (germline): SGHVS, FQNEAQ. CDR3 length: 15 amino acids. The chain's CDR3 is CASSLGTGVNQPQHF. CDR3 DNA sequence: TGTGCCAGCAGCTTAGGGACAGGGGTCAATCAGCCCCAGCATTTT.

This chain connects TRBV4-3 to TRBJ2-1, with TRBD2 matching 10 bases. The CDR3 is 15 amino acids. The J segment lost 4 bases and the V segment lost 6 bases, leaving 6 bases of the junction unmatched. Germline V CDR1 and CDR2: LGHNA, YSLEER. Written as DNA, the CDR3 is TGCGCCAGCAGTACCGGGACTAGCGCGTACAATGAGCAGTTCTTC. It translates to CASSTGTSAYNEQFF.

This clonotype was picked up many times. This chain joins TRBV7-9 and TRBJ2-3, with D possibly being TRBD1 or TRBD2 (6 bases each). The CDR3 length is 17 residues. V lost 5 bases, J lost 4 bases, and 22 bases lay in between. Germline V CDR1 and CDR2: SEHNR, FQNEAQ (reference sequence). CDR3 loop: CASSPAYRAPGADTQYF. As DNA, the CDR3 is TGTGCCAGCAGCCCTGCCTACAGGGCCCCGGGGGCAGATACGCAGTATTTT.